This record concerns one TCR beta chain sequence. What it recognizes is unknown. Normal lung was taken at the farthest possible site, at least 3 cm from tumour. Frozen unsorted single-cell suspensions supplied the genomic DNA. This record comes from a study of immune cell composition in non-small cell lung cancer. About the research overall: Tumours were mainly lung adenocarcinoma or squamous cell carcinoma.

Using immunoSEQ multiplex PCR, the repertoire was profiled, and TCRdb retains in-frame clones only, with some absent. The data contain some 970 clones, about 82% of them singletons. Study-level findings and limits: Clones >0.5% enriched in tumour were rarer in adenocarcinoma (33%) than squamous (roughly 75%).

V lost 5 bases, J lost 3 bases, and 5 bases lay in between. Germline V gene lookup returns CDR1 SNHLY and CDR2 FYNNEI. The CDR3 sequence is 11 residues long. The TCR was taken from a human donor with non-small cell lung cancer. This chain links TRBV2 with TRBJ2-7; D call uncertain. The sample consisted of non-adjacent lung tissue. The DNA for the CDR3 is TGTGCCAGCAGTTTGTACTACGAGCAGTACTTC. Translated: CASSLYYEQYF. The full variable domain, rest sourced from reference TRBV2 and TRBJ2-7, is EPEVTQTPSHQVTQMGQEVILRCVPISNHLYFYWYRQILGQKVEFLVSFYNNEISEKSEIFDDQFSVERPDGSNFTLKIRSTKLEDSAMYFCASSLYYEQYFGPGTRLTVT.